Listed below are T cell receptor beta chains from one sample, sequenced in a study of cytomegalovirus exposure and HLA in healthy donors. Sequencing used immunoSEQ multiplex PCR; TCRdb keeps in-frame clones, though not all of them. The sample has about 240,000 clones, around 85% seen once. The sample consisted of PBMCs. Receptors were obtained from a woman aged 25 to 39 in good health and CMV-seropositive. Each CDR3 is given without its conserved first and last residue.

j_call,v_call,cdr3_aa
TRBJ2-1,TRBV28,ASSLTSGRGTEQF
TRBJ2-7,TRBV6-6,ASRDRQGKGSYEQY
TRBJ2-1,TRBV13,ASSPTWAGTTYNEQF
TRBJ1-1,TRBV4-1,ASSPPGGLEAF
TRBJ1-1,TRBV4-1,ASSQGQGDTEAF
TRBJ1-1,TRBV5-1,ASSLERAAEAF
TRBJ1-4,TRBV15,ATSRPIAGEKLF
TRBJ1-3,TRBV5-1,ASSPDRTGNTIY
TRBJ2-7,TRBV5-6,ASSLLTSGFYEQY
TRBJ1-2,TRBV29-1,SVGAQGSGYT
TRBJ1-2,TRBV27,ASSYQANYGYT
TRBJ2-7,TRBV30,AGTGGRGEQY
TRBJ2-3,TRBV5-4,ASSLDRASADTQY
TRBJ2-5,TRBV2,ASRAGHPETQY
TRBJ1-1,TRBV6-5,ATLGSGLPEAF
TRBJ2-6,TRBV27,ASSFSGAGANVLT
TRBJ2-3,TRBV19,ASSRGLAGTTDTQY
TRBJ2-7,TRBV5-1,ASSLGTLSYEQY
TRBJ2-4,TRBV6-5,ASSSLAGHDPV
TRBJ1-3,TRBV7-2,ASSLSGDRNTIY
TRBJ2-1,TRBV28,ASRRRRAGSNEQF
TRBJ2-1,TRBV10-1,ASSDFRLAGGEQF
TRBJ1-5,TRBV30,AWSQGARGQPQH
TRBJ2-1,TRBV2,ASSDGLAGGDEQF
TRBJ2-7,TRBV28,ASSSSSSYEQY
TRBJ2-2,TRBV19,ASSILGSGRTGANTGELF
TRBJ1-2,TRBV5-6,ASSLQKSYGYT
TRBJ1-2,TRBV6-1,ASSEGQFNYGYT
TRBJ1-5,TRBV27,ASSRGQGASSQPQH
TRBJ2-7,TRBV5-4,ASSTDSYEQY
TRBJ2-1,TRBV5-1,ASSFTGSSNEQF
TRBJ2-1,TRBV29-1,SYSAARINEQF
TRBJ2-5,TRBV5-1,ASSLQGWRETQY
TRBJ2-7,TRBV5-1,ASSGTSGSSYEQY
TRBJ2-7,TRBV5-4,ASSKKEGDEQY
TRBJ1-2,TRBV10-3,AISESFGLDLRDF
TRBJ2-3,TRBV5-7,ASSTGTSGSGTDTQY
TRBJ1-2,TRBV6-5,ASSATGPNYGYT
TRBJ1-4,TRBV7-6,ASSFGRSNEKLF
TRBJ1-2,TRBV28,ATSQGGNYGYT
TRBJ2-6,TRBV7-6,ASSLADPGWAGANVLT
TRBJ2-1,TRBV27,ASSKQGNEQF
TRBJ2-5,TRBV7-3,ASSFMGRQDQRETQY
TRBJ2-1,TRBV5-3,ARSRLLAGGYYNEQF
TRBJ2-3,TRBV10-3,AISGGADTQY
TRBJ1-2,TRBV6-5,ASSFGQPNYGYT
TRBJ1-2,TRBV28,VTGVSHGYT
TRBJ1-1,TRBV7-8,ASSLNRAEAF
TRBJ1-2,TRBV5-4,ASGRPGQGGLGGYT
TRBJ1-5,TRBV18,ASSPSLNQPQH
TRBJ2-7,TRBV18,ASSSRTGAYEQY
TRBJ2-3,TRBV11-3,ASSLEAGTDTQY
TRBJ2-3,TRBV5-1,ASSLVSGRASDTQY
TRBJ1-5,TRBV27,ASSLSTGVQPQH
TRBJ2-2,TRBV6-4,ASSDSGGNTGELF